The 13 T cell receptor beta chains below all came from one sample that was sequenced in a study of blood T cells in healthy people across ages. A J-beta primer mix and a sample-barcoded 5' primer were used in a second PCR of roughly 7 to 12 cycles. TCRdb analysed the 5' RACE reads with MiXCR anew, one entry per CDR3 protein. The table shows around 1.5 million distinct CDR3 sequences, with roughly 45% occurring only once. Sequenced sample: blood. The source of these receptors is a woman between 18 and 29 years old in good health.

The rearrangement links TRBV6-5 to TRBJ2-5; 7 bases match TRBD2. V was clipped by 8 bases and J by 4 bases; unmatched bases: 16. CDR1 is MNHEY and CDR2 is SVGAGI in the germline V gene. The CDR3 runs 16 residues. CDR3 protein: CASGRGGTKGRETQYF. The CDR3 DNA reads TGTGCCAGCGGTCGGGGAGGGACGAAGGGTCGAGAGACCCAGTACTTC.

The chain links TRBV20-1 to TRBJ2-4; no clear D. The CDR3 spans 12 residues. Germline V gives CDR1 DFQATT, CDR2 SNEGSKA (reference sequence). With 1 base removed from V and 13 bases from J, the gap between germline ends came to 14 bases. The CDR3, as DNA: TGCAGTGCTAGAGGGAGCTGCAATGAGCAGTACTTC. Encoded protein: CSARGSCNEQYF.

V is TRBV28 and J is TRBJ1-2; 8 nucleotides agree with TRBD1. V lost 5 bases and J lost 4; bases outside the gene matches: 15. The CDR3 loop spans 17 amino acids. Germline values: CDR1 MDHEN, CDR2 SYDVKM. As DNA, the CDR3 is TGTGCCAGCAGTCCCGGGACAGGCCTTAGGGGGGTCTATGGCTACACCTTC. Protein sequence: CASSPGTGLRGVYGYTF.

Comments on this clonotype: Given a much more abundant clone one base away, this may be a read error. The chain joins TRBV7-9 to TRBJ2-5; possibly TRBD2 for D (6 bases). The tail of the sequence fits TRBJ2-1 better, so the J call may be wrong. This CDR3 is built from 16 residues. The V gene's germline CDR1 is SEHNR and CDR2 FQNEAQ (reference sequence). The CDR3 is CASSLSSGTHQETQFF. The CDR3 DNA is TGTGCCAGCAGCCTGTCATCCGGGACTCACCAAGAGACCCAGTTCTTC.

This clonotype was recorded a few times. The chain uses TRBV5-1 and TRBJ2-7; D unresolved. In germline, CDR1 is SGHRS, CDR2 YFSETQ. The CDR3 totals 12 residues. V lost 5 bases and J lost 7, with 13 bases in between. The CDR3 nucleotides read TGCGCCAGCAGGAGGAGTAGCAATGAGCAGTACTTC. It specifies CASRRSSNEQYF.

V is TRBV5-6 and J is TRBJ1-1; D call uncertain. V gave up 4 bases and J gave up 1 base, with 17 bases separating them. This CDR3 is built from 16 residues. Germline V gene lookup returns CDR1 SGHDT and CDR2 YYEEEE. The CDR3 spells CASSLYLAAENTEAFF. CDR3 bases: TGTGCCAGCAGCCTATACCTCGCGGCCGAGAACACTGAAGCTTTCTTT.

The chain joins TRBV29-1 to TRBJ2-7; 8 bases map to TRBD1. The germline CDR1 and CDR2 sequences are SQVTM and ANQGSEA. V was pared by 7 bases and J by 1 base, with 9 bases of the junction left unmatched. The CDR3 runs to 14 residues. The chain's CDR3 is CSATGGRSSYEQYF. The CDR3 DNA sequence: TGCAGCGCCACAGGGGGACGGAGTTCCTACGAGCAGTACTTC.

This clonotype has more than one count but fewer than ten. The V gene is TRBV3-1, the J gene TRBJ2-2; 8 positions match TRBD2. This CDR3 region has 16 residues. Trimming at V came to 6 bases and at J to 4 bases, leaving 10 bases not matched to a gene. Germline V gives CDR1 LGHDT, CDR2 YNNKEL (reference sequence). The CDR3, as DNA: TGTGCCAGCAGGACAACGGGGGGGGCCCTCACCGGGGAGCTGTTTTTT. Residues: CASRTTGGALTGELFF.

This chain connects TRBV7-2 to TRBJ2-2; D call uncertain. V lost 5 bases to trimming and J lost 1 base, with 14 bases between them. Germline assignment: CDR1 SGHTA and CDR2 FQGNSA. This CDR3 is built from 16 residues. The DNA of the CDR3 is TGTGCCAGCAGCGATATCAAGTGGAGGAACACCGGGGAGCTGTTTTTT. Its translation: CASSDIKWRNTGELFF.

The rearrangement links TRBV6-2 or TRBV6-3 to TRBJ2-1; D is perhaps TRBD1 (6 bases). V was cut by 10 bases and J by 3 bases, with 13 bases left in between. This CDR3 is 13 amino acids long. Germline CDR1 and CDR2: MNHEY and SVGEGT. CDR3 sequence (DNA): TGTGCCATCAGGATAGGGGGCTACAATGAGCAGTTCTTC. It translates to CAIRIGGYNEQFF.

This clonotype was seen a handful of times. CDR3 bases: TGTGCCAGCGACCGCGAGTCTTCTCGGGGGCGGCAGTTCTTC. Translation gives CASDRESSRGRQFF. J is TRBJ2-1 and V is TRBV7-2; perhaps D is TRBD1 or TRBD2 (6 bases each). This CDR3 spans 14 amino acids. In germline, CDR1 is SGHTA, CDR2 FQGNSA. V lost 8 bases, J lost 12 bases, and 23 bases lay in between.

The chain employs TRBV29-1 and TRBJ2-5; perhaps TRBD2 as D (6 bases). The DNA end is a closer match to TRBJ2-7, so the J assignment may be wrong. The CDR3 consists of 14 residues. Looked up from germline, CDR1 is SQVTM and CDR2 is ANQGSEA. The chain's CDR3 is CSVAPGVVSYEQYF. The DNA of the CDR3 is TGCAGCGTAGCGCCGGGAGTGGTCTCCTACGAGCAGTACTTC.

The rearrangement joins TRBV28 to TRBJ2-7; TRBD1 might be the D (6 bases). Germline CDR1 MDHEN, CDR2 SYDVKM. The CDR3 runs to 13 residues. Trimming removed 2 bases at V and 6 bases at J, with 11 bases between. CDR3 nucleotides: TGTGCCAGCAGTTTAATGACAGGCTCCGAGCAGTACTTC. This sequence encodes CASSLMTGSEQYF.